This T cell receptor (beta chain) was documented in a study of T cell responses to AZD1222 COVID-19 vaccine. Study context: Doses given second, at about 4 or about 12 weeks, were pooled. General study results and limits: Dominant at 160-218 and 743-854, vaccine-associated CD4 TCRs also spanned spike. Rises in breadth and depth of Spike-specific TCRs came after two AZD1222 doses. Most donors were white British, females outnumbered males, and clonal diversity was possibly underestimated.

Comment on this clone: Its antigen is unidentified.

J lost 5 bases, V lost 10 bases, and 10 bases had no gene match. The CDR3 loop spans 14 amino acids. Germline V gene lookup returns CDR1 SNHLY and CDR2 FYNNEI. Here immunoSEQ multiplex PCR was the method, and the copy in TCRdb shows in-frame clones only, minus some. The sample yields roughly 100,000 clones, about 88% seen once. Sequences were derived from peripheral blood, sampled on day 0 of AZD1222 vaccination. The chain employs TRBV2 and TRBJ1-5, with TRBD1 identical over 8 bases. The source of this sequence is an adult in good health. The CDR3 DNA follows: TGTGCCACCTCGGACAGGGCATCTTATCAGCCCCAGCATTTT. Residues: CATSDRASYQPQHF.